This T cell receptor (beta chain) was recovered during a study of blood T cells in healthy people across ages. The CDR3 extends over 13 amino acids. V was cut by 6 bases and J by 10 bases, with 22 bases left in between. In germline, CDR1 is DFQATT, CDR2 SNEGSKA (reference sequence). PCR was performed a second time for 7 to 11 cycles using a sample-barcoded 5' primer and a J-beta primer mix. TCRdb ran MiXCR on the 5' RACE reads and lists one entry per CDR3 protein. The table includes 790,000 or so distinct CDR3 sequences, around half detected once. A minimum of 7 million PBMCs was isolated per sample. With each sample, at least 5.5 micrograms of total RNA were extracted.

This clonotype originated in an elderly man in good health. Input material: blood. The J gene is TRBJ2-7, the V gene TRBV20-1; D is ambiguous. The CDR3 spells CSAPALAESHQYF. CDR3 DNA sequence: TGCAGTGCGCCAGCCCTCGCGGAGTCGCATCAGTACTTC.